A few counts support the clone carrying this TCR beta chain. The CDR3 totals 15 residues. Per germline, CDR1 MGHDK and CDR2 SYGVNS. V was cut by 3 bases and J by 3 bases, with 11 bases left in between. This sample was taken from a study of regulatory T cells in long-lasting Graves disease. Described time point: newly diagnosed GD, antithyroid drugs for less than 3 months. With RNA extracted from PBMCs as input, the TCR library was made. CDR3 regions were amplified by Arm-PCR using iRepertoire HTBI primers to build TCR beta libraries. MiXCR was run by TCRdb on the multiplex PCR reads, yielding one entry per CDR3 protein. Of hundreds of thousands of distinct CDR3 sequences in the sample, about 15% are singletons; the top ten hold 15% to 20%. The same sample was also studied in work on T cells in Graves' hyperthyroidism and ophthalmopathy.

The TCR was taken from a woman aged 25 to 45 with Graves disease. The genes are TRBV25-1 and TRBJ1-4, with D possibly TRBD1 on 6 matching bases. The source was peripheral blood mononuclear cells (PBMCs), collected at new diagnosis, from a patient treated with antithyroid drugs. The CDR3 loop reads CASSESGAANEKLFF. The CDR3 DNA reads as TGTGCCAGCAGTGAGTCGGGGGCGGCTAATGAAAAACTGTTTTTT.